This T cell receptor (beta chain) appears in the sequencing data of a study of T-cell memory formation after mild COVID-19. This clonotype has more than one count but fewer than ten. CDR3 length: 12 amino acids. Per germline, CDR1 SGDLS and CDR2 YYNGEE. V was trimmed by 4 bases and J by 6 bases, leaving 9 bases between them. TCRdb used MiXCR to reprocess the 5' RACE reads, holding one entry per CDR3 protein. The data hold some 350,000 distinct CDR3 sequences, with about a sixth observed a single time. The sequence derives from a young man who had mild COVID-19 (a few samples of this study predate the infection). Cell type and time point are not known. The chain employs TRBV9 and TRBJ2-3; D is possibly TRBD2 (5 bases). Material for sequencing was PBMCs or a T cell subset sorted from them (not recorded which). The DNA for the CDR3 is TGTGCCAGCAGCATTAGCGTTGATACGCAGTATTTT. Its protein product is CASSISVDTQYF.